This T cell receptor beta chain was found in a study of shared clonotypes between healthy human individuals. Samples left unsorted employed approximately 90 million PBMCs for genomic DNA. The authors ran the assay at deep level. Across several immunoSEQ plates, the genomic DNA of each subset was split evenly. Libraries were prepared by immunoSEQ multiplex PCR; TCRdb keeps only in-frame clonotypes and omits some of them. The table lists fewer than 500,000 clones, nearly 80% of them singletons. V was clipped by 4 bases and J by 6 bases, with 20 bases between them. This CDR3 region has 16 residues. CDR1 and CDR2 from the germline V gene are SGHTA and FQGNSA.

This TCR was sampled from a middle-aged woman in good health. Some clones in this sample may be carry-over from other donors' samples. The chain uses TRBV7-2 and TRBJ2-3; a weak D match, TRBD1 (6 bases). The sequenced material came from PBMCs. CDR3 nucleotides: TGTGCCAGCAGCTCCCCGGCAGGGGAGAGAGGGGATACGCAGTATTTT. It codes for CASSSPAGERGDTQYF.